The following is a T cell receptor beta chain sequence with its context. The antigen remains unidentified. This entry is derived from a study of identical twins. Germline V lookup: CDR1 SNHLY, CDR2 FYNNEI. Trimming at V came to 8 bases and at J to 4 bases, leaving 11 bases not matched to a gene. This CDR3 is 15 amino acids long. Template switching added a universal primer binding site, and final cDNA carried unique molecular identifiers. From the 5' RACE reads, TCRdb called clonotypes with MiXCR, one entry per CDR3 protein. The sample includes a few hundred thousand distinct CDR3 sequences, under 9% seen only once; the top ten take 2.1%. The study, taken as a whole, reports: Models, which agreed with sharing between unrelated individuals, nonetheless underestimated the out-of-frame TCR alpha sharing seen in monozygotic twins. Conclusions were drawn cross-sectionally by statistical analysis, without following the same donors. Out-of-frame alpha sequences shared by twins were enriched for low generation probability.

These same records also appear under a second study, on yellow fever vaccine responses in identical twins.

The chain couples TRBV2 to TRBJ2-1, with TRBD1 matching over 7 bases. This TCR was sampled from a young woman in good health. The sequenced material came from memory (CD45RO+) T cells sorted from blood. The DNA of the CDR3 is TGTGCCAGCCGTAAGACAGGGACGTTGTACAATGAGCAGTTCTTC. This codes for CASRKTGTLYNEQFF.